This T cell receptor beta chain was retrieved from a study of T cells after yellow fever vaccination. Points from the study as a whole: Some clonotypes were seen in both the CD4 and the CD8 compartments. These made up a small share and likely arose from convergent recombination. A large majority of primary-vaccination clones showed up again after the booster (96% CD4, around 85% CD8). Secondary responses were weaker yet peaked faster, day 5 versus 15.

This clonotype was seen many times. What it binds is not known. A 5'RACE template-switching step, the method used to make TCR cDNA, added a universal primer site and UMIs. Via MiXCR, TCRdb re-called the 5' RACE reads, giving one row per CDR3 protein. In the table there are roughly 65,000 distinct CDR3 sequences, approximately 6.2% of which are singletons. Trimming pared 0 bases from V and 0 bases from J, leaving 2 bases between. This CDR3 region has 13 residues. In germline, CDR1 is MNHEY, CDR2 SVGEGT. The source material was CD4+ T cells sorted from PBMCs, sampled around 16 days after the first yellow fever vaccination. This chain uses TRBV6-2 or TRBV6-3 with TRBJ2-5, with D hard to call. The receptor was derived from a man in his late teens or twenties who received the YFV17D yellow fever vaccine. The CDR3 nucleotides read TGTGCCAGCAGTTACTCCTACCAAGAGACCCAGTACTTC. Protein product: CASSYSYQETQYF.